This TCR beta chain was recovered during a study of tumor and adjacent non-tumor tissue in lung cancer. Study-level results: Normal lung showed higher cumulative top 100 clone frequency than tumor.

This sample's RNA came from whole unsorted tissue. Notes on this clonotype: Its antigen is unidentified.

In germline, CDR1 is SEHNR, CDR2 FQNEAQ (reference sequence). The CDR3 runs 13 residues. V lost 5 bases to trimming and J lost 1 base, with 5 bases between them. TCRbeta libraries were built with three rounds of nested PCR, modified from ARM-PCR. From the multiplex PCR reads, TCRdb called clonotypes with MiXCR, one entry per CDR3 protein. The table records about 93,000 distinct CDR3 sequences, just over 65% of them present only once. The chain employs TRBV7-9 and TRBJ2-2; D is uncertain. The clonotype was recovered from a man in his sixties with non-small cell lung cancer. The sample taken for sequencing was lung tumor tissue. DNA for the CDR3: TGTGCCAGCAGCCGGAAGAACACCGGGGAGCTGTTTTTT. As protein: CASSRKNTGELFF.